This TCR beta chain was sequenced during a study of T-cell reconstitution after alpha-beta-depleted transplantation in children. This clonotype was observed many times. Its cognate antigen is unknown. Unique molecular identifiers were incorporated when the TCRbeta library was constructed. One entry per CDR3 protein, called by TCRdb with MiXCR from the PCR reads. The sample lists 200,000 to 250,000 distinct CDR3 sequences; approximately 11% were seen once. V lost 0 bases to trimming and J lost 6 bases; unmatched junction nucleotides: 7. Germline V gene sequence: CDR1 SGHRS, CDR2 YFSETQ. The CDR3 is 15 amino acids. Study outcomes and limitations: By about two months after transplant, alpha-beta T cells reportedly arose from several hundred graft clones that had expanded.

This specimen was PBMCs, taken before TCRalphabeta/CD19-depleted stem cell transplant. The sequence came from a child under two years old with acute myeloid leukemia, due to receive a stem cell transplant. The chain is built from TRBV5-1 and TRBJ2-7, with TRBD1 identical over 9 bases. CDR3 residues: CASSLGDRDICEQYF. The DNA of the CDR3 is TGCGCCAGCAGCTTGGGGGACAGGGATATCTGCGAGCAGTACTTC.